A selection of T cell receptor beta chains follows, all from one sample in a study of blood T cell repertoires in COVID-19. Clones were sequenced by immunoSEQ multiplex PCR, and TCRdb holds only the in-frame ones, with some missing. The sample consists of 200,000 to 300,000 clones, about 89% of them appearing once. Sequencing was done on a sample of PBMCs or T cells enriched from blood (not recorded which). These receptors originate from a woman in her thirties who had recovered from COVID-19. Both conserved end residues are part of each CDR3. The order of the fields is D gene, V gene, J gene, clone size, CDR3 DNA, CDR3 protein. D genes are given only for firm matches. Clone size is not always given. Where it is, it says once, few, many or a class for expanded clones.

.	TRBV9	TRBJ1-1	.	TGTGCCAGCAGCGTAGAGCACCGAGGTGAAGCTTTCTTT	CASSVEHRGEAFF
.	TRBV24-1	TRBJ1-5	.	TGTGCCACCAGTGATTCCTCGGGAGGCAATCAGCCCCAGCATTTT	CATSDSSGGNQPQHF
.	TRBV6-5	TRBJ1-1	.	TGTGCCAGCAGCAATGGGGGCTACGGGGCAGCTTTCTTT	CASSNGGYGAAFF
.	TRBV11-3	TRBJ2-1	.	TGTGCCAGCAGCCGGACAGCAAATGAGCAGTTCTTC	CASSRTANEQFF
TRBD1	TRBV5-1	TRBJ2-3	.	TGCGCCAGCAGCTTGGCGACAGGGGATTGGACAGATACGCAGTATTTT	CASSLATGDWTDTQYF
TRBD2	TRBV19	TRBJ2-1	.	TGTGCCAGTACTCGCGGGACTAGCGGGAGGGGTAACAATGAGCAGTTCTTC	CASTRGTSGRGNNEQFF
TRBD1	TRBV28	TRBJ2-6	.	TGTGCCAGCAGGGAATTCCTCGGGACAGGGCTTTCTGGGGCCAACGTCCTGACTTTC	CASREFLGTGLSGANVLTF
TRBD1	TRBV19	TRBJ1-1	.	TGTGCCAGTAGTCCCGGGACAGGGAGGGACACTGAAGCTTTCTTT	CASSPGTGRDTEAFF
TRBD2	TRBV4-3	TRBJ2-1	.	TGCGCCAGCAGCCCGGGACTAGCGGGTATCTACAATGAGCAGTTCTTC	CASSPGLAGIYNEQFF
.	TRBV5-4	TRBJ1-2	once	TGTGCCAGCAGCTTGGCCGCAGGGTCGTCTGGCTACACCTTC	CASSLAAGSSGYTF
.	TRBV4-3	TRBJ1-2	few	TGCGCCAGCAGCCCCGCGGGGAGGCAGGCCCCTAACTATGGCTACACCTTC	CASSPAGRQAPNYGYTF
.	TRBV28	TRBJ2-1	.	TGTGCCAGCAGTCCCCTAACAGGGTGGGGTATTGAGCAGTTCTTC	CASSPLTGWGIEQFF
.	TRBV4-3	TRBJ1-2	.	TGCGCCAGCAGCCAAGATCCAGGGCCCTTCTATGGCTACACCTTC	CASSQDPGPFYGYTF
TRBD2	TRBV5-1	TRBJ2-1	once	TGCGCCAGCAGCTTCGGCGGGAGCTCCTACAATGAGCAGTTCTTC	CASSFGGSSYNEQFF
TRBD2	TRBV7-2	TRBJ2-4	.	TGTGCCAGCAGCTTAGTTGGGACTAGTCAAACCGAAAACATTCAGTACTTC	CASSLVGTSQTENIQYF
.	TRBV28	TRBJ1-4	.	TGTGCCAGCAGTTCACAGAGAGGGACATGGGAAAAACTGTTTTTT	CASSSQRGTWEKLFF
TRBD2	TRBV19	TRBJ2-2	.	TGTGCCAGTAGTACCCTTAGCGGGAGTCGTACCGGGGAGCTGTTTTTT	CASSTLSGSRTGELFF
.	TRBV2	TRBJ1-1	.	TGTGCCAGCAGTAGTAACAGGGATGGCGAAGCTTTCTTT	CASSSNRDGEAFF
TRBD1	TRBV7-6	TRBJ1-3	.	TGTGCCAGCAGCTTGGACAGGGTTTCTGGAAACACCATATATTTT	CASSLDRVSGNTIYF
TRBD2	TRBV4-1	TRBJ2-1	.	TGCGCCAGCAGCCAAGTGGTGGCGGGAGGCCACAATGAGCAGTTCTTC	CASSQVVAGGHNEQFF
.	TRBV5-4	TRBJ1-4	.	TGTGCCAGCAGCCTGGGGCGGGGTCTCCCAACTAATGAAAAACTGTTTTTT	CASSLGRGLPTNEKLFF
.	TRBV3-1/TRBV3-2	TRBJ2-5	.	TGTGCCAGCAGCCAACGGGCCATCGCGGAGGGGACCCAGTACTTC	CASSQRAIAEGTQYF
TRBD1	TRBV9	TRBJ1-3	.	TGTGCCAGCAGCGAGAGACAGGGCTCTGGAAACACCATATATTTT	CASSERQGSGNTIYF
.	TRBV6-2/TRBV6-3	TRBJ2-2	.	TGTGCCAGCAGTTATGGGCGAGACAACACCGGGGAGCTGTTTTTT	CASSYGRDNTGELFF
TRBD1	TRBV11-2	TRBJ1-3	.	TGTGCCAGCAGCCCCGACAGGGGGAAGCACTCTGGAAACACCATATATTTT	CASSPDRGKHSGNTIYF
TRBD1	TRBV19	TRBJ2-2	.	TGTGCCAGTAGCATCACAGGGGTTTGGGCCGGGGAGCTGTTTTTT	CASSITGVWAGELFF